The rows below give T cell receptor beta chains drawn from one sample of a study of cytomegalovirus exposure and HLA in healthy donors. The data were produced by immunoSEQ multiplex PCR, yet TCRdb's version contains in-frame clones alone and is incomplete. The sample includes 160,000 or so clones, around 86% of them seen just once. Sequencing was performed on PBMCs. These receptors all stem from a young man in good health and CMV-seropositive. The conserved cysteine and the conserved F or W are not part of the CDR3 here. Where a row states a size, it is once, few, many or the class of an expanded clone; other rows omit it.

v_gene | abundance | CDR3aa
TRBV4-3 | NA | ASSQEVQRLAGTRELF
TRBV7-2 | once | ASSFPGGRTDTQY
TRBV2 | NA | ASSRQGAGNTIY
TRBV15 | NA | ATSRGRDRQETQY
TRBV4-3 | NA | ASSQERGGGANVLT
TRBV4-2 | once | ASSQDYGENEQY
TRBV9 | NA | ASSGTGSNHGYT
TRBV28 | NA | ASSLGTGAGYGYT
TRBV10-3 | NA | AISDEGRSVRKPF
TRBV6-1 | NA | ASRPGTGGSYEQY
TRBV2 | few | ASTNSGDSLHGYT
TRBV19 | NA | APRPRSRFNQPQH
TRBV10-1 | few | ASTEWSGRRTGELF
TRBV6-1 | NA | ASKTGRNTEAF
TRBV27 | NA | ASSLWGTEVPQRLNTGELF
TRBV10-3 | once | AISSRTGSYNEQF
TRBV10-3 | NA | AISGQGRNEQF